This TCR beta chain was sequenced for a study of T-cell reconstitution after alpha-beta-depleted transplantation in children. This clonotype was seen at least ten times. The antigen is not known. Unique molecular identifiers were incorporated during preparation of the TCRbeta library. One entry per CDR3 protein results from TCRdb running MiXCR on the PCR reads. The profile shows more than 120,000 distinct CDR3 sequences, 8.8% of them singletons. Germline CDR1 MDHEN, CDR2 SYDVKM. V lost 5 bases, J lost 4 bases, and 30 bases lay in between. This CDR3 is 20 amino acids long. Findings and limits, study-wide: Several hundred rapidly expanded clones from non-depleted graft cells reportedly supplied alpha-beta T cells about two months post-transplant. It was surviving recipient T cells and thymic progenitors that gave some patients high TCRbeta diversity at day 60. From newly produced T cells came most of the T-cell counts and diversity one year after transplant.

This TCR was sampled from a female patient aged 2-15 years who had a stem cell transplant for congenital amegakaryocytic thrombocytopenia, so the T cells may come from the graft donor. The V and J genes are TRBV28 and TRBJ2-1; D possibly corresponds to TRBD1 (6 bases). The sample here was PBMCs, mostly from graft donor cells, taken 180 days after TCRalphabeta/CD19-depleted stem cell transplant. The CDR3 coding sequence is TGTGCCAGCAGTCCACCACAGGGTTCAATAAATGAGGTTAATTACAATGAGCAGTTCTTC. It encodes CASSPPQGSINEVNYNEQFF.